The 30 T cell receptor beta chains below all came from one sample that was sequenced in a study of beta chain features in type 1 diabetes. As every portion of the isolated RNA was reverse transcribed, the sequencing read expressed TCRB transcripts. Assay used: immunoSEQ multiplex PCR; TCRdb lists only in-frame clones, some missing. This sample yields approximately 330,000 clones, of which roughly 9.6% are seen a single time; just over 0.015% belongs to the top ten. The specimen was naive CD4+ T cells from blood. The receptors shown here come from a young woman in good health.

This clone was seen a few times. V and J are TRBV4-2 and TRBJ1-2, with a tentative D call TRBD1 (6 bases). Looked up from germline, CDR1 is LGHNA and CDR2 is YNFKEQ. CDR3 length: 16 amino acids. Between the trimmed V and J ends, which lost 0 bases and 7 bases, there was a span of 18 bases. This chain's CDR3 is CASSQDPTGGPAGYTF. CDR3 DNA sequence: TGTGCCAGCAGCCAAGACCCGACAGGCGGCCCCGCTGGCTACACCTTC.

The rearrangement joins TRBV7-2 to TRBJ2-7; TRBD2 aligns across 7 bases. The CDR3 covers 16 residues. Per the germline V gene, CDR1 is SGHTA and CDR2 is FQGNSA. V trimming: 5 bases; J trimming: 2 bases; junction bases outside the gene matches: 12. CDR3 bases: TGTGCCAGCAGCCTTCTAGCGGACCGGAATACCTACGAGCAGTACTTC. Protein product: CASSLLADRNTYEQYF.

This clone was detected a few times. The V and J genes are TRBV7-9 and TRBJ2-1, with TRBD2 identical over 8 bases. This CDR3 spans 15 amino acids. V shed 2 bases, J shed 10 bases, and the junction held 10 bases outside the gene matches. Germline V gene lookup returns CDR1 SEHNR and CDR2 FQNEAQ (reference sequence). The CDR3 is CASSLSPGGPKEQFF. In nucleotides, the CDR3 is TGTGCCAGCAGCTTATCCCCGGGAGGGCCGAAGGAGCAGTTCTTC.

This clone turned up a few times. The genes are TRBV18 and TRBJ1-1, with a weak D call TRBD1 (6 bases). Germline V lookup: CDR1 KGHSH, CDR2 LQKENI. The V and J ends lost 1 base and 0 bases respectively, with 9 bases between them. This CDR3 contains 15 residues. The CDR3 DNA sequence: TGTGCCAGCTCACCACGTCAGGGGATGAACACTGAAGCTTTCTTT. The encoded protein is CASSPRQGMNTEAFF.

This sequence joins TRBV7-3 and TRBJ2-2; perhaps TRBD1 as D (5 bases). Germline V lookup: CDR1 SGHTA, CDR2 FQGTGA. The CDR3 consists of 15 residues. V lost 2 bases and J 2 bases, leaving 9 bases between the germline ends. CDR3 DNA sequence: TGTGCCAGCAGCTTACAGGGTATTAACACCGGGGAGCTGTTTTTT. Protein product: CASSLQGINTGELFF.

This clone has a handful of counts. The chain joins TRBV28 to TRBJ2-7, with a tentative D call TRBD2 (5 bases). V was trimmed by 7 bases and J by 5 bases, leaving 21 bases between them. There are 15 residues in the CDR3. Germline CDR1 and CDR2: MDHEN and SYDVKM. As DNA, the CDR3 is TGTGCCAGCACCGAGGGCGCCGGCGGGTACCACGAGCAGTACTTC. Translation gives CASTEGAGGYHEQYF.

CDR3 amino acids: CASSLLLAGATGANVLTF. The CDR3, as DNA: TGTGCCAGCAGCTTACTATTAGCGGGAGCGACTGGGGCCAACGTCCTGACTTTC. The gene calls are TRBV11-2 and TRBJ2-6; TRBD2 agrees at 9 bases. The CDR3 covers 18 residues. V lost 2 bases and J lost 2; bases outside the gene matches: 7. Germline CDR1 is SGHAT and CDR2 is FQNNGV.

The V call is TRBV6-5, the J call TRBJ2-7; D perhaps matches TRBD1 (5 bases). The CDR3 extends over 15 amino acids. CDR1 is MNHEY, CDR2 SVGAGI, per germline. V was trimmed by 0 bases and J by 7 bases, leaving 16 bases between them. The CDR3 coding sequence is TGTGCCAGCAGTTACTCCTCAGGGTCTCCTAGGGAGCAGTACTTC. Its translation: CASSYSSGSPREQYF.

This clone came up a few times. The chain combines TRBV19 with TRBJ1-4; unclear D gene. Germline loops: CDR1 LNHDA, CDR2 SQIVND (reference sequence). V was cut by 5 bases and J by 7 bases, with 11 bases left in between. This CDR3 is built from 13 residues. The CDR3 DNA reads as TGTGCCAGTAGTGCATCCCGGAGTGAAAAACTGTTTTTT. Protein sequence: CASSASRSEKLFF.

The CDR3 loop is CASSPTSGARVSGTQYF. The CDR3 region has the DNA TGTGCCAGCAGCCCAACGAGCGGGGCCCGTGTATCAGGGACCCAGTACTTC. The chain couples TRBV7-2 to TRBJ2-5; 7 bases align to TRBD2. This CDR3 spans 17 amino acids. J gave up 7 bases and V 5 bases, and 19 bases lay outside the gene matches. Germline CDR1 SGHTA, CDR2 FQGNSA.

The sample holds a few counts of this clone. DNA for the CDR3: TGTGCCAGCAGCTTCGGCGGGATGTCCACCTACGAGCAGTACTTC. The encoded protein is CASSFGGMSTYEQYF. This chain joins TRBV7-2 and TRBJ2-7; tentative D call: TRBD2 (6 bases). The germline V gene encodes CDR1 SGHTA and CDR2 FQGNSA. Trimming stripped 3 bases from V and 2 bases from J, with 14 bases between. The CDR3 consists of 15 residues.

In this sample, this clone turned up a few times. The chain is built from TRBV7-6 and TRBJ1-4; no firm D call. V shed 5 bases and J shed 5 bases, with 12 bases lying between them. CDR3 length equals 14 residues. Germline V lookup: CDR1 SGHVS, CDR2 FNYEAQ. CDR3 protein: CASSHIGENEKLFF. For the CDR3, the DNA is TGTGCCAGCAGCCATATTGGGGAGAATGAAAAACTGTTTTTT.

V is TRBV5-1 and J is TRBJ2-1, with D perhaps TRBD1 (5 bases). The CDR3 contains 16 residues. Trimming took 0 bases from V and 5 from J, leaving 15 bases between them. CDR1 and CDR2 (germline): SGHRS, YFSETQ. The CDR3 protein is CASSLGRQGGDNEQFF. CDR3 coding DNA: TGCGCCAGCAGCTTGGGGCGGCAGGGTGGCGACAATGAGCAGTTCTTC.

A few counts support this clone. The CDR3 sequence is CASSLAPEGLGYF. The CDR3 coding sequence is TGTGCCAGCAGCTTAGCGCCGGAGGGCCTCGGGTACTTC. The rearrangement uses TRBV7-2 and TRBJ2-4; maybe TRBD2 (6 bases). Germline-derived CDR1 and CDR2 are SGHTA and FQGNSA. The CDR3 consists of 13 residues. Trimming took off 0 bases at V and 15 bases at J, with 15 bases between the two ends.

A word on this clone: Other nucleotide sequences from this sample produce the same CDR3. The chain uses TRBV2 and TRBJ2-7; 13 bases agree with TRBD2. The length of the CDR3 is 14 residues. Germline CDR1 SNHLY, CDR2 FYNNEI. V dropped 5 bases and J dropped 3; count of bases not matched to a gene: 1. Here the CDR3 DNA reads TGTGCCAGCAGTAGACTAGCGGGAGGCTACGAGCAGTACTTC. It yields the protein CASSRLAGGYEQYF.

This clone appeared many times. This chain uses TRBV4-3 with TRBJ1-1; TRBD1 is a possible D gene (6 bases). The V end was cut by 1 base, the J end by 1 base, with 7 bases between. The germline V gene has CDR1 LGHNA and CDR2 YSLEER. CDR3 length equals 14 residues. Here the CDR3 reads CASSQVRGNTEAFF. For the CDR3, the DNA is TGCGCCAGCAGCCAAGTCAGGGGGAACACTGAAGCTTTCTTT.

The sample holds a few counts of this clone. The J gene is TRBJ2-2, the V gene TRBV6-5, with 9 bases aligning to TRBD2. Germline V gene data show CDR1 as MNHEY and CDR2 as SVGAGI. The junction had 7 bases not matched to a gene; V was cut back by 6 bases and J by 5 bases. The CDR3 is 15 residues long. The CDR3 bases are TGTGCCAGCAGACGACTAGCGGAGGGAACCGGGGAGCTGTTTTTT. This codes for CASRRLAEGTGELFF.

A few counts support this clone. V gene TRBV7-9 combines with J gene TRBJ1-1; 8 nucleotides match TRBD1. CDR1 and CDR2 (germline): SEHNR, FQNEAQ (reference sequence). The CDR3 totals 15 residues. The ends lost 3 bases at V and 4 bases at J; junction bases unmatched: 7. The DNA of the CDR3 is TGTGCCAGCAGCTTCGGCCAGGGGGCGAGCACTGAAGCTTTCTTT. Amino acids: CASSFGQGASTEAFF.

This clone has just a few counts. The chain employs TRBV7-9 and TRBJ2-1; 10 nucleotides line up with TRBD2. Germline V lookup: CDR1 SEHNR, CDR2 FQNEAQ (reference sequence). This CDR3 contains 19 residues. The V gene end was trimmed by 1 base and the J gene end by 8 bases; junction bases not matched to a gene: 17. The CDR3 loop is CASSLDVVASGGRVYEQFF. The CDR3, as DNA: TGTGCCAGCAGCTTAGACGTCGTCGCTAGCGGGGGTAGGGTCTATGAGCAGTTCTTC. Combining the CDR3 with reference TRBV7-9 and TRBJ2-1 gives the whole variable domain DTGVSQNPRHKITKRGQNVTFRCDPISEHNRLYWYRQTLGQGPEFLTYFQNEAQLEKSRLLSDRFSAERPKGSFSTLEIQRTEQGDSAMYLCASSLDVVASGGRVYEQFFGPGTRLTVL.

The chain links TRBV27 to TRBJ1-2; 8 nucleotides agree with TRBD1. Germline V lookup: CDR1 MNHEY, CDR2 SMNVEV (reference sequence). After removal of 4 bases from V and 2 bases from J, the junction contained 9 bases not matched to a gene. This CDR3 spans 16 amino acids. CDR3 sequence (DNA): TGTGCCAGCAGTTCCCCTCGGACAGGGAAGAACTATGGCTACACCTTC. It encodes CASSSPRTGKNYGYTF.

V is TRBV5-1 and J is TRBJ2-7; 7 positions match TRBD2. Losses at the gene ends were 4 bases for V and 5 bases for J; bases not matched to a gene: 12. CDR1 is SGHRS and CDR2 is YFSETQ in the germline V gene. This CDR3 spans 15 amino acids. The CDR3 is CASSAGGGERDEQYF. CDR3 sequence (DNA): TGCGCCAGCAGCGCCGGTGGGGGGGAGAGGGACGAGCAGTACTTC.

The chain links TRBV5-1 to TRBJ2-1; 10 positions match TRBD1. The germline gives CDR1 SGHRS, CDR2 YFSETQ. J lost 7 bases, V lost 2 bases, and 6 bases had no gene match. The CDR3 is made up of 15 amino acids. The DNA of the CDR3 is TGCGCCAGCAGCTTTGGGACAGGGGAGGGTAATGAGCAGTTCTTC. This encodes CASSFGTGEGNEQFF.

The V call is TRBV19, the J call TRBJ2-1; 7 bases agree with TRBD2. Germline assignment: CDR1 LNHDA and CDR2 SQIVND (reference sequence). The ends lost 6 bases at V and 0 bases at J; junction bases unmatched: 2. The length of the CDR3 is 14 residues. The CDR3 DNA reads TGTGCCAGTAGACTAGCGCTCTCCTACAATGAGCAGTTCTTC. Protein: CASRLALSYNEQFF. Combining the CDR3 with reference TRBV19 and TRBJ2-1 gives the whole variable domain DGGITQSPKYLFRKEGQNVTLSCEQNLNHDAMYWYRQDPGQGLRLIYYSQIVNDFQKGDIAEGYSVSREKKESFPLTVTSAQKNPTAFYLCASRLALSYNEQFFGPGTRLTVL.

The J gene is TRBJ2-3, the V gene TRBV7-3; a weak D match, TRBD1 (5 bases). The CDR3 has 18 amino acids. Germline CDR1 SGHTA, CDR2 FQGTGA. The V end lost 0 bases, the J end lost 1 base, and 17 bases lay between the germline ends. The CDR3 DNA follows: TGTGCCAGCAGCTTAACGGGGCAGGGCGCCCTTGGCACAGATACGCAGTATTTT. Translating gives CASSLTGQGALGTDTQYF.

This CDR3 reads CASSFDREFHEQYF. CDR3 nucleotide sequence: TGTGCCAGCAGTTTCGACAGGGAGTTCCACGAGCAGTACTTC. V usage is TRBV6-5 and J usage is TRBJ2-7, with TRBD1 matching 7 bases. Trimming cost V 4 bases and J 5 bases; bases outside gene matches: 8. The length of the CDR3 is 14 residues. Germline values: CDR1 MNHEY, CDR2 SVGAGI.

The rearrangement joins TRBV7-9 to TRBJ1-1, with a weak D call TRBD1 (6 bases). V was pared by 3 bases and J by 1 base, with 6 bases between. The CDR3 is 13 residues long. Looked up from germline, CDR1 is SEHNR and CDR2 is FQNEAQ (reference sequence). The CDR3 here is CASSLTGNTEAFF. DNA of the CDR3: TGTGCCAGCAGCTTGACAGGGAACACTGAAGCTTTCTTT.

The chain combines TRBV27 with TRBJ2-1, with D tentatively TRBD2 (6 bases). The CDR3 loop spans 14 amino acids. Germline values: CDR1 MNHEY, CDR2 SMNVEV (reference sequence). V was cut by 5 bases and J by 5 bases, with 13 bases left in between. This CDR3 reads CASSRDFFNNEQFF. Here the CDR3 DNA reads TGTGCCAGCAGTAGGGACTTTTTTAACAATGAGCAGTTCTTC.

This clone was detected a few times. The CDR3 protein is CASSRQPDRDLSYEQYF. The CDR3, as DNA: TGTGCCAGCAGCCGCCAGCCTGACAGGGACCTTTCCTACGAGCAGTACTTC. The chain uses TRBV7-9 and TRBJ2-7; TRBD1 agrees at 7 bases. V was pared by 5 bases and J by 1 base, with 14 bases of the junction left unmatched. CDR1 is SEHNR, CDR2 FQNEAQ, per germline (reference sequence). This CDR3 comprises 17 residues.

This rearrangement joins TRBV5-6 to TRBJ1-5, with D unresolved. V lost 1 base, J lost 2 bases, and 13 bases lay in between. Germline V gives CDR1 SGHDT, CDR2 YYEEEE. This CDR3 region has 16 residues. CDR3 bases: TGTGCCAGCAGCTTGTCTGGGGAGAGGGGCAATCAGCCCCAGCATTTT. This translates into CASSLSGERGNQPQHF.

The chain uses TRBV7-9 and TRBJ2-7, with D perhaps matching TRBD1 (6 bases). This CDR3 is 13 amino acids long. Germline loops: CDR1 SEHNR, CDR2 FQNEAQ (reference sequence). Trimming left V 8 bases short and J 1 base short, with 12 bases between. The CDR3 sequence: CASGSRGSYEQYF. CDR3 nucleotide sequence: TGTGCCAGCGGCTCCAGGGGATCCTACGAGCAGTACTTC.